One and the same sample provided the 8 T cell receptor beta chains below, sequenced in a study of blood T cell repertoires in COVID-19. Libraries were prepared by immunoSEQ multiplex PCR; TCRdb keeps only in-frame clonotypes and omits some of them. The sample includes tens of thousands of clones, 75% to 85% of them seen just once. The sequenced sample consisted of peripheral blood. These receptors all stem from a man younger than 45 with COVID-19, enrolled during active disease.

V usage is TRBV24-1 and J usage is TRBJ1-2; a possible D gene is TRBD1 (6 bases). The CDR3 contains 13 residues. Germline CDR1 is KGHDR and CDR2 is SFDVKD. The ends were cut back, 5 bases at V and 5 bases at J, with 11 bases in the middle. CDR3 loop: CATSGGGAYGYTF. In nucleotides, the CDR3 is TGTGCCACCAGTGGGGGGGGCGCGTATGGCTACACCTTC.

V is TRBV3-1 (or the pseudogene TRBV3-2) and J is TRBJ2-7, with no clear D. The CDR3 contains 13 residues. Trimming pared 2 bases from V and 5 bases from J, leaving 10 bases between. CDR1 and CDR2 from the germline V gene are LGHDT and YNNKEL (reference sequence). CDR3 sequence (DNA): TGTGCCAGCAGCCAAATACCTGCGCACGAGCAGTACTTC. It yields the protein CASSQIPAHEQYF.

The CDR3 nucleotides are TGTGCCAGCAGCCAATTCCACACAGGGAGTGGGAACTATGGCTACACCTTC. It translates to CASSQFHTGSGNYGYTF. This sequence joins TRBV3-1 (or the pseudogene TRBV3-2) and TRBJ1-2; D is perhaps TRBD1 (6 bases). This CDR3 contains 17 residues. The ends were cut back, 2 bases at V and 2 bases at J, with 18 bases in the middle. From germline, CDR1 is LGHDT and CDR2 YNNKEL (reference sequence).

The V call is TRBV4-1, the J call TRBJ2-2; D unresolved. Trimming pared 1 base from V and 5 bases from J, leaving 14 bases between. This CDR3 region has 16 residues. In germline, CDR1 is MGHRA, CDR2 YSYEKL. The CDR3 DNA reads as TGCGCCAGCAGCCAAGGGGCGTTGGCTGGGACCGGGGAGCTGTTTTTT. Its protein is CASSQGALAGTGELFF.

The rearrangement links TRBV9 to TRBJ2-5; weak D call: TRBD2 (5 bases). Germline values: CDR1 SGDLS, CDR2 YYNGEE. The CDR3 extends over 13 amino acids. Trimming cost V 7 bases and J 4 bases, with 14 bases left between them. The CDR3 is CASAREGRETQYF. In DNA form, the CDR3 reads TGTGCCAGCGCTAGGGAAGGGAGAGAGACCCAGTACTTC. The whole variable domain, remainder taken from reference TRBV9 and TRBJ2-5, is DSGVTQTPKHLITATGQRVTLRCSPRSGDLSVYWYQQSLDQGLQFLIQYYNGEERAKGNILERFSAQQFPDLHSELNLSSLELGDSALYFCASAREGRETQYFGPGTRLLVL.

CDR3 residues: CASIFMRAPLIYEQYF. The CDR3, as DNA: TGTGCCAGCATCTTCATGCGGGCCCCCTTAATCTACGAGCAGTACTTC. V usage is TRBV6-4 and J usage is TRBJ2-7, with D perhaps matching TRBD2 (5 bases). With 7 bases removed from V and 3 bases from J, the gap between germline ends came to 22 bases. The CDR3 spans 16 residues. In germline, CDR1 is MRHNA, CDR2 SNTAGT.

The chain joins TRBV28 to TRBJ2-7; D is ambiguous. Trimming pared 4 bases from V and 6 bases from J, leaving 7 bases between. The CDR3 is made up of 11 amino acids. CDR1 is MDHEN and CDR2 is SYDVKM in the germline V gene. The CDR3 spells CASSSRSEQYF. The CDR3 nucleotides are TGTGCCAGCAGTTCCCGTTCCGAGCAGTACTTC.

The chain has TRBV5-1 and TRBJ1-3, with no clear D. This CDR3 has 15 amino acids. Trimming took 2 bases from V and 0 from J, leaving 9 bases between them. From germline, CDR1 is SGHRS and CDR2 YFSETQ. In DNA form, the CDR3 reads TGCGCCAGCAGCTTAATCGTCGGCTCTGGAAACACCATATATTTT. Translation: CASSLIVGSGNTIYF.